A selection of T cell receptor beta chains follows, all from one sample in a study of identical twins. TCRdb passed the 5' RACE reads through MiXCR, listing each CDR3 protein once. The sample lists 500,000 to 650,000 distinct CDR3 sequences, about 7% occurring once. These data are also associated with another study on yellow fever vaccine responses in identical twins.

Sequencing was carried out using PBMCs. These receptors were collected from a woman between 18 and 29 years old in good health. The CDR3 runs from the conserved cysteine through the conserved F or W. Fields, in order: CDR3 protein, CDR3 DNA, J gene, D gene, clone size, V gene. The D gene is left open where the match is weak. The size of a clone is reported for some rows only, either as once, few or many, or as a class for expanded clones.

CASSYSTSGAGTDTQYF | TGTGCCAGCAGTTACAGCACTAGCGGGGCGGGCACAGATACGCAGTATTTT | TRBJ2-3 | TRBD2 | . | TRBV6-5
CASSPRGIERTEAFF | TGTGCCAGCAGCCCGCGGGGGATCGAGAGGACTGAAGCTTTCTTT | TRBJ1-1 | . | few | TRBV11-2
CASDQTSGYQETQYF | TGCGCCAGCGACCAGACTAGCGGGTACCAAGAGACCCAGTACTTC | TRBJ2-5 | TRBD2 | . | TRBV4-1
CSARDGTTNTEAFF | TGCAGTGCTAGAGATGGGACAACGAACACTGAAGCTTTCTTT | TRBJ1-1 | . | . | TRBV20-1
CASGLVTVDEQFF | TGTGCTAGTGGTTTGGTGACGGTCGATGAGCAGTTCTTC | TRBJ2-1 | . | few | TRBV12-5
CASSRGREAGKPQHF | TGTGCCAGCAGTCGCGGCCGGGAAGCCGGTAAGCCCCAGCATTTT | TRBJ1-5 | . | many | TRBV6-1
CASSSPANEQFF | TGTGCCAGCAGCTCTCCCGCCAATGAGCAGTTCTTC | TRBJ2-1 | . | few | TRBV7-9
CASRRGSNYGYTF | TGTGCCAGCAGAAGGGGCTCTAACTATGGCTACACCTTC | TRBJ1-2 | . | many | TRBV6-1
CASSQRFEGGTEAFF | TGTGCCAGCAGCCAACGGTTTGAGGGAGGCACTGAAGCTTTCTTT | TRBJ1-1 | . | . | TRBV3-1
CASSRPGYHYNEQFF | TGTGCCAGCAGCCGCCCGGGGTACCATTACAATGAGCAGTTCTTC | TRBJ2-1 | . | . | TRBV7-9
CASSLVGGSPTGELFF | TGTGCCAGCAGCTTAGTGGGCGGCAGCCCCACCGGGGAGCTGTTTTTT | TRBJ2-2 | . | few | TRBV7-6
CASSVGLAEAQETQYF | TGTGCCAGCAGCGTAGGGCTAGCGGAGGCACAAGAGACCCAGTACTTC | TRBJ2-5 | TRBD2 | . | TRBV9
CASSTGQAQETQYF | TGTGCCAGCAGCACGGGACAGGCGCAAGAGACCCAGTACTTC | TRBJ2-5 | TRBD1 | few | TRBV7-9
CASYPGLDNNEQFF | TGTGCCAGCTACCCGGGACTGGATAACAATGAGCAGTTCTTC | TRBJ2-1 | . | . | TRBV18
CASSPNWQGRMNTEAFF | TGTGCCAGCTCACCGAACTGGCAGGGACGCATGAACACTGAAGCTTTCTTT | TRBJ1-1 | . | . | TRBV18
CASSRTDEHYGYTF | TGTGCCAGCAGCCGGACTGATGAGCACTATGGCTACACCTTC | TRBJ1-2 | . | many | TRBV28
CASSMDGANTGELFF | TGTGCCAGTAGTATGGACGGAGCCAACACCGGGGAGCTGTTTTTT | TRBJ2-2 | . | few | TRBV19
CASSFGSNTDTQYF | TGTGCCAGCAGCTTCGGATCCAACACAGATACGCAGTATTTT | TRBJ2-3 | . | many | TRBV5-6
CASSDLAGAPDTQYF | TGTGCCAGCAGTGACCTTGCGGGGGCTCCTGATACGCAGTATTTT | TRBJ2-3 | . | many | TRBV6-4
CASSQVLPAGNTIYF | TGTGCCAGCAGCCAAGTCTTACCCGCTGGAAACACCATATATTTT | TRBJ1-3 | . | many | TRBV14
CASSLDRGTYGYTF | TGTGCCAGCAGCTTAGATCGGGGTACCTATGGCTACACCTTC | TRBJ1-2 | . | many | TRBV7-2
CASSPNSNTGELFF | TGTGCCAGCTCACCAAACTCGAACACCGGGGAGCTGTTTTTT | TRBJ2-2 | . | few | TRBV18
CASSPVGGSSGYNEQFF | TGCGCCAGCAGCCCGGTCGGGGGGTCTAGCGGTTACAATGAGCAGTTCTTC | TRBJ2-1 | TRBD2 | . | TRBV5-1
CASSVPSGRDAEQYF | TGTGCCAGCAGTGTCCCGAGCGGACGGGATGCCGAGCAGTACTTC | TRBJ2-7 | . | few | TRBV2
CASSLAWTSDNKMDTQYF | TGCGCCAGCAGCTTGGCGTGGACTAGCGATAACAAAATGGATACGCAGTATTTT | TRBJ2-3 | TRBD2 | many | TRBV5-1
CAISMGGVGISVSYNEQFF | TGTGCCATCTCGATGGGAGGGGTTGGTATTAGTGTGTCCTACAATGAGCAGTTCTTC | TRBJ2-1 | TRBD2 | many | TRBV10-3
CASSPSTSGNTQYF | TGTGCCAGCAGTCCATCGACTAGCGGCAATACGCAGTATTTT | TRBJ2-3 | TRBD2 | few | TRBV6-1
CAIGLSTDTQYF | TGTGCCATCGGGTTAAGCACAGATACGCAGTATTTT | TRBJ2-3 | . | many | TRBV10-3
CASNINLRRQRDYGYTF | TGTGCCAGCAATATCAACCTCAGGCGGCAGCGAGACTATGGCTACACCTTC | TRBJ1-2 | . | . | TRBV4-2
CASSYSYGGYEQYF | TGTGCCAGCAGTTACTCGTATGGCGGCTACGAGCAGTACTTC | TRBJ2-7 | . | few | TRBV6-5
CAIPRVSNTGELFF | TGTGCCATCCCTCGGGTTTCGAACACCGGGGAGCTGTTTTTT | TRBJ2-2 | . | many | TRBV6-1
CASRSTSGRAQGAEQFF | TGTGCCAGCAGATCGACTAGCGGGAGGGCCCAGGGGGCGGAGCAGTTCTTC | TRBJ2-1 | TRBD2 | . | TRBV7-2
CATSRNFRTEAFF | TGTGCCACCAGCAGAAACTTTAGGACTGAAGCTTTCTTT | TRBJ1-1 | . | many | TRBV15
CATSRGAGGYNEQFF | TGTGCCACCAGCAGAGGAGCGGGGGGATACAATGAGCAGTTCTTC | TRBJ2-1 | TRBD2 | few | TRBV15
CASSLTLSHQETQYF | TGTGCCAGCAGCTTAACTCTATCCCACCAAGAGACCCAGTACTTC | TRBJ2-5 | . | . | TRBV11-3
CASSSTGGVFYGYTF | TGTGCCAGCAGTAGTACAGGGGGCGTCTTCTATGGCTACACCTTC | TRBJ1-2 | TRBD1 | many | TRBV12-3/TRBV12-4
CASRDGQGHNSPLHF | TGTGCCAGCAGGGACGGACAGGGACATAATTCACCCCTCCACTTT | TRBJ1-6 | TRBD1 | few | TRBV2